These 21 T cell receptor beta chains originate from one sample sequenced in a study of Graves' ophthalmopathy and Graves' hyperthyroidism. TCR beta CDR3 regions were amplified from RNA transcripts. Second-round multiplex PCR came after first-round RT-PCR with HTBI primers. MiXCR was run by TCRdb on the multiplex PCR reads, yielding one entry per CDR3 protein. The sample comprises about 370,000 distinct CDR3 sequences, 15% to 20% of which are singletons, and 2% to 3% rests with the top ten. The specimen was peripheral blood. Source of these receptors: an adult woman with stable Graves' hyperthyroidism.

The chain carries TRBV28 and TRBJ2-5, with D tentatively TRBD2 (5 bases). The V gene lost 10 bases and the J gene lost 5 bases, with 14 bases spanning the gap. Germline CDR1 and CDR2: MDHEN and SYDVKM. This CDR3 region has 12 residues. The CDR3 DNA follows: TGTGCCATCCTATTACGGGGTGAGACCCAGTACTTC. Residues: CAILLRGETQYF. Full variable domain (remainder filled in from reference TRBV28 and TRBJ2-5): DVKVTQSSRYLVKRTGEKVFLECVQDMDHENMFWYRQDPGLGLRLIYFSYDVKMKEKGDIPEGYSVSREKKERFSLILESASTNQTSMYLCAILLRGETQYFGPGTRLLVL.

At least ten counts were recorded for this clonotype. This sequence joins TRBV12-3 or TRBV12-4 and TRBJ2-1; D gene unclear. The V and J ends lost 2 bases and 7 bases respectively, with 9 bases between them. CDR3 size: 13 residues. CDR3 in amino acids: CASSLLRSNEQFF. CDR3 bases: TGTGCCAGCAGTTTACTTCGGAGTAATGAGCAGTTCTTC.

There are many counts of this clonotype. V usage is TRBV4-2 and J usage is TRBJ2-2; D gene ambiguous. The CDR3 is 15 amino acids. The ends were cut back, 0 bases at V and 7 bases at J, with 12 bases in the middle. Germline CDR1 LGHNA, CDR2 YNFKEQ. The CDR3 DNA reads TGTGCCAGCAGCCAAGATCTAGTCCTCCTCGGGGAGCTGTTTTTT. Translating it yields CASSQDLVLLGELFF.

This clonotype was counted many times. The CDR3 DNA reads as TGTGCCAGCAGCTTAGGGGGACAGCTAGTTCATGAAGCTTTCTTT. This codes for CASSLGGQLVHEAFF. The rearrangement joins TRBV7-6 to TRBJ1-1, with 7 bases that match TRBD1. The V segment lost 1 base and the J segment 7 bases; nucleotides outside the gene matches: 9. Germline CDR1 and CDR2: SGHVS and FNYEAQ. This CDR3 spans 15 amino acids.

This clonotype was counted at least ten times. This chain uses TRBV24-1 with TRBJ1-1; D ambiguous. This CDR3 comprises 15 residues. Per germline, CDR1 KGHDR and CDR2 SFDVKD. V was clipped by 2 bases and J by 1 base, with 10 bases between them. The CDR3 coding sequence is TGTGCCACCAGTGATTCCTTGGACCCGAACACTGAAGCTTTCTTT. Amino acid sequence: CATSDSLDPNTEAFF.

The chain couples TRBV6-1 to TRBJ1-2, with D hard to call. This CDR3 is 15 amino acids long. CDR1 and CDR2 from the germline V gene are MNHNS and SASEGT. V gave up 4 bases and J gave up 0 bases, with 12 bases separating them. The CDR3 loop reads CASSGGSKTNYGYTF. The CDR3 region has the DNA TGTGCCAGCAGTGGTGGGTCAAAAACTAACTATGGCTACACCTTC.

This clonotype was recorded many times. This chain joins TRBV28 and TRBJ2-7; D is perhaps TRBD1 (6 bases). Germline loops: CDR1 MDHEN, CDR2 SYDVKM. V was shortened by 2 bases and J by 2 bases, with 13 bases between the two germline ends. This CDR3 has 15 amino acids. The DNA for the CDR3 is TGTGCCAGCAGTTTAAGCGCAGGGGCCACCTACGAGCAGTACTTC. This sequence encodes CASSLSAGATYEQYF.

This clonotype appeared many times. The CDR3, as DNA: TGTGCCACCAGCAGAGATGCGGGACCTGGGAATTCACCCCTCCACTTT. Residues: CATSRDAGPGNSPLHF. The rearrangement joins TRBV15 to TRBJ1-6; D perhaps matches TRBD1 (5 bases). Germline V lookup: CDR1 LNHNV, CDR2 YYDKDF (reference sequence). Trimming took 0 bases from V and 7 from J, leaving 13 bases between them. The CDR3 spans 16 residues.

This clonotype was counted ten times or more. The CDR3 sequence: CASSPDGFGGTQYF. CDR3 coding DNA: TGCGCCAGCAGTCCAGACGGATTCGGGGGGACCCAGTACTTC. This chain uses TRBV5-1 with TRBJ2-5; D might be TRBD2 (6 bases). The CDR3 spans 14 residues. V shed 5 bases and J shed 7 bases, with 18 bases lying between them. The V gene's germline CDR1 is SGHRS and CDR2 YFSETQ.

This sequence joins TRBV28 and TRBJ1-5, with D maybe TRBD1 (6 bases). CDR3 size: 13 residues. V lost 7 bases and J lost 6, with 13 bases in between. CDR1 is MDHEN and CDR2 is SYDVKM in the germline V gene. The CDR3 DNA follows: TGTGCCAGCAACCCAAGGGGGTCTCAGCCCCAGCATTTT. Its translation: CASNPRGSQPQHF. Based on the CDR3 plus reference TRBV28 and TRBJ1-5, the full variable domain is DVKVTQSSRYLVKRTGEKVFLECVQDMDHENMFWYRQDPGLGLRLIYFSYDVKMKEKGDIPEGYSVSREKKERFSLILESASTNQTSMYLCASNPRGSQPQHFGDGTRLSIL.

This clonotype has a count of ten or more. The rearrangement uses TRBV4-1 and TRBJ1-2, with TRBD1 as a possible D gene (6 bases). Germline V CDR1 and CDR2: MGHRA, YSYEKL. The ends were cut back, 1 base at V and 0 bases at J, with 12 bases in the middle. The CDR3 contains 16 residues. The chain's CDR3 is CASSQGLGGANYGYTF. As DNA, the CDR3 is TGCGCCAGCAGCCAAGGCTTGGGGGGCGCTAACTATGGCTACACCTTC.

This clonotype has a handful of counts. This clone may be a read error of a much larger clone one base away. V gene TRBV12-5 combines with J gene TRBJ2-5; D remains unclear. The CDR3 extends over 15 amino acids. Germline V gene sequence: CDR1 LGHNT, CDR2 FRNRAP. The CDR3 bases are TGTGCTAGTGGTTTGGACCAGGACCACCAAGAGACCCAGGACTTC. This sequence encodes CASGLDQDHQETQDF.

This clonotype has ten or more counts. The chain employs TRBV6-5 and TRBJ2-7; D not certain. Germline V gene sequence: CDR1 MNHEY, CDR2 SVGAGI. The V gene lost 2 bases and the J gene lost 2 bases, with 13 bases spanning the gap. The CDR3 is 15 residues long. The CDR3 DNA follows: TGTGCCAGCAGTTACGGGAATCAGAGACCCTACGAGCAGTACTTC. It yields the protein CASSYGNQRPYEQYF.

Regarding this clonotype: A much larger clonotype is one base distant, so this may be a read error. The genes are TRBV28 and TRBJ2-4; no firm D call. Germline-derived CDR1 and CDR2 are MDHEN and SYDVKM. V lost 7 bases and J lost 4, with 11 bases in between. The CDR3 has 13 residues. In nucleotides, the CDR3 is TGTGCCAGCACCACGACAAAAAAAAACATTCAGTACTTC. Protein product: CASTTTKKNIQYF.

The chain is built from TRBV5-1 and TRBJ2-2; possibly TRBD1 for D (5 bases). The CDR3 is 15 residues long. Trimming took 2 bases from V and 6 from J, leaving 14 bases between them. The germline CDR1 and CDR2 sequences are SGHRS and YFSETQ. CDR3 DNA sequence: TGCGCCAGCAGCTTATCGACAGACTCTCCCGGGGAGCTGTTTTTT. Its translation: CASSLSTDSPGELFF.

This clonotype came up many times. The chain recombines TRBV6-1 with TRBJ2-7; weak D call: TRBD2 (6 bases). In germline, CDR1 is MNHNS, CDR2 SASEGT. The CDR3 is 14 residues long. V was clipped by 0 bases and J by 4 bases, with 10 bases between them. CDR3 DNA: TGTGCCAGCAGTGAAGCGTGGGGACTGTACGAGCAGTACTTC. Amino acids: CASSEAWGLYEQYF.

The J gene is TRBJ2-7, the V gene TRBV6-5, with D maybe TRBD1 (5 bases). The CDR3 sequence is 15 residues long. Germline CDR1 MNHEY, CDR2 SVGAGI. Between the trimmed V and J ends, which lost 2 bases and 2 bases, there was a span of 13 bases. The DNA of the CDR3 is TGTGCCAGCAGTTACGATCCGGACATTACCTACGAGCAGTACTTC. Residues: CASSYDPDITYEQYF.

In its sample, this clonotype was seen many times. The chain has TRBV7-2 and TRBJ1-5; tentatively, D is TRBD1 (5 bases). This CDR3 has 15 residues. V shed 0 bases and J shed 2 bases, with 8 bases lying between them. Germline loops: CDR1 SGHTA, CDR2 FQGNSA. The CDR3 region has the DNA TGTGCCAGCAGCTTAGCGGGGGTGGGCAATCAGCCCCAGCATTTT. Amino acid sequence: CASSLAGVGNQPQHF.

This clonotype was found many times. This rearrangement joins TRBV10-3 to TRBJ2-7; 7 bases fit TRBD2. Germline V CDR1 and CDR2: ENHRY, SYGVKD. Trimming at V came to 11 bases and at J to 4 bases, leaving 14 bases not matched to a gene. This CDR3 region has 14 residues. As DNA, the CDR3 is TGTGCCTCCTCCCCGGGGGGAGTCGAGTACGAGCAGTACTTC. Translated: CASSPGGVEYEQYF.

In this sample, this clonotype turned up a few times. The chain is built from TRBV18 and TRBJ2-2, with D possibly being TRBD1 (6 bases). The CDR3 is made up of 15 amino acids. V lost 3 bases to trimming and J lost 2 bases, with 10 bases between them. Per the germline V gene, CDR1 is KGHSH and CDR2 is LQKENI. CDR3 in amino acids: CASSPRDTNTGELFF. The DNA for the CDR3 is TGTGCCAGCTCACCCCGGGACACAAACACCGGGGAGCTGTTTTTT.

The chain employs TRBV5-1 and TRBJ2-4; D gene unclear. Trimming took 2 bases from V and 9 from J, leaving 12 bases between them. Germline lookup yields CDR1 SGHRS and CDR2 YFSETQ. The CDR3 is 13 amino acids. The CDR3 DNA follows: TGCGCCAGCAGCTTTTTTGGCGGCGGCATTCAGTACTTC. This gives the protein CASSFFGGGIQYF.